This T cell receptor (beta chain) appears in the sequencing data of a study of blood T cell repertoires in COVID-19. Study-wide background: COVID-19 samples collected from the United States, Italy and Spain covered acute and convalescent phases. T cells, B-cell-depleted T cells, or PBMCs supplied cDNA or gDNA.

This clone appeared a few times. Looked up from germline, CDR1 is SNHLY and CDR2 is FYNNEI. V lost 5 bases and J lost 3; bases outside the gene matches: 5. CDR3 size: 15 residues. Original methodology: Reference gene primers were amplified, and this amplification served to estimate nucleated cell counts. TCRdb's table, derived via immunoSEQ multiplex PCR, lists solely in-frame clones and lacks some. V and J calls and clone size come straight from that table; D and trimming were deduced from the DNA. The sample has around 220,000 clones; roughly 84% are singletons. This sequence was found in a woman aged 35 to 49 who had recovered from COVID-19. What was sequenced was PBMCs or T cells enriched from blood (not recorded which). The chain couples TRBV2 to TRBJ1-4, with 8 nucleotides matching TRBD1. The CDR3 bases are TGTGCCAGCAGTAAGGACAGGGCGCCTAATGAAAAACTGTTTTTT. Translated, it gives CASSKDRAPNEKLFF.